Listed here are 21 T cell receptor beta chains from one sample, sequenced in a study of T cells after yellow fever vaccination. In TCRdb, the 5' RACE reads were re-called with MiXCR into one record per CDR3 protein. Of under 550,000 distinct CDR3 sequences in the sample, 21% were seen once. Sample: PBMCs, taken less than 25 days after the first yellow fever vaccination. Receptor source: a man aged 18 to 29 who received the YFV17D yellow fever vaccine.

This clonotype was observed a handful of times. The chain combines TRBV5-5 with TRBJ2-2; 14 bases are shared with TRBD2. V shed 1 base, J shed 4 bases, and the junction held 6 bases outside the gene matches. The CDR3 runs 18 residues. From germline, CDR1 is SGHKS and CDR2 YYEKEE (reference sequence). CDR3 DNA: TGTGCCAGCAGCTTGAGACTAGCGGGGGGGCCGGGCACCGGGGAGCTGTTTTTT. Protein sequence: CASSLRLAGGPGTGELFF.

The chain joins TRBV10-1 to TRBJ2-1; D is uncertain. The CDR3 spans 14 residues. Trimming took off 6 bases at V and 3 bases at J, with 12 bases between the two ends. Germline values: CDR1 WNHNN, CDR2 SYGVQD (reference sequence). CDR3 residues: CASSAGPLYNEQFF. CDR3 sequence (DNA): TGCGCCAGCAGCGCCGGACCCCTCTACAATGAGCAGTTCTTC.

This chain joins TRBV4-3 and TRBJ2-2; the match to TRBD1 covers 9 bases. V dropped 4 bases and J dropped 4; count of bases not matched to a gene: 10. Germline V gene data show CDR1 as LGHNA and CDR2 as YSLEER. This CDR3 spans 17 amino acids. The CDR3: CASSPRVQGAGTGELFF. The CDR3 region has the DNA TGCGCCAGCAGCCCCCGTGTACAGGGGGCTGGCACCGGGGAGCTGTTTTTT.

This chain connects TRBV7-2 to TRBJ2-5; 13 positions match TRBD2. This CDR3 is built from 15 residues. Trimming took 5 bases from V and 7 from J; bases not matched to a gene: 7. Germline-derived CDR1 and CDR2 are SGHTA and FQGNSA. CDR3 sequence (DNA): TGTGCCAGCAGCATACTAGCGGGGGGGCGCGGGACCCAGTACTTC. This codes for CASSILAGGRGTQYF.

This chain connects TRBV7-6 to TRBJ2-1; the match to TRBD2 covers 10 bases. Germline trimming cut 3 bases from V and 9 bases from J; bases unmatched to any gene: 8. The length of the CDR3 is 15 residues. CDR1 is SGHVS, CDR2 FNYEAQ, per germline. CDR3 sequence (DNA): TGTGCCAGCAGCTTGGTTAGCGGGGGGACCGGTGAGCAGTTCTTC. Translated, it gives CASSLVSGGTGEQFF.

This clonotype showed up just a few times. The chain joins TRBV6-2 or TRBV6-3 to TRBJ1-3; TRBD1 might be the D (6 bases). Germline loops: CDR1 MNHEY, CDR2 SVGEGT. This CDR3 contains 14 residues. V lost 10 bases to trimming and J lost 2 bases, with 15 bases between them. CDR3 amino acids: CATRGGNAGNTIYF. The CDR3, as DNA: TGTGCCACCAGAGGGGGAAACGCTGGAAACACCATATATTTT.

The chain uses TRBV3-1 and TRBJ2-3; tentatively, D is TRBD2 (7 bases). V was cut by 0 bases and J by 7 bases, with 14 bases left in between. The CDR3 length is 15 residues. The germline V gene encodes CDR1 LGHDT and CDR2 YNNKEL (reference sequence). The DNA of the CDR3 is TGTGCCAGCAGCCAAGATCCCGCGGGGGCAAATACGCAGTATTTT. Translated, it gives CASSQDPAGANTQYF.

The CDR3 protein is CASSLGVRGNEQFF. Here the CDR3 DNA reads TGTGCCAGCAGCTTAGGGGTCAGGGGCAATGAGCAGTTCTTC. This sequence joins TRBV11-2 and TRBJ2-1; D possibly corresponds to TRBD1 (6 bases). The V gene lost 1 base and the J gene lost 6 bases, with 10 bases spanning the gap. The CDR3 sequence is 14 residues long. Germline V gives CDR1 SGHAT, CDR2 FQNNGV.

The chain has TRBV4-3 and TRBJ1-4; D gene uncertain. V was clipped by 4 bases and J by 5 bases, with 14 bases between them. Germline V gene sequence: CDR1 LGHNA, CDR2 YSLEER. The length of the CDR3 is 15 residues. CDR3 coding DNA: TGCGCCAGCAGCCCCTCCCTTAATAGGAATGAAAAACTGTTTTTT. Translation: CASSPSLNRNEKLFF.

The chain recombines TRBV7-2 with TRBJ1-3, with D perhaps matching TRBD1 (5 bases). The germline CDR1 and CDR2 sequences are SGHTA and FQGNSA. The V end was cut by 5 bases, the J end by 4 bases, with 15 bases between. The CDR3 spans 15 residues. CDR3 region: CASSLAWGRGNTIYF. CDR3 bases: TGTGCCAGCAGCCTCGCATGGGGCAGGGGAAACACCATATATTTT.

This clonotype was seen many times. The chain has TRBV16 and TRBJ2-5; D is perhaps TRBD2 (6 bases). CDR1 and CDR2 (germline): KGHSY, FQNENV. The V gene lost 0 bases and the J gene lost 7 bases, with 12 bases spanning the gap. This CDR3 region has 14 residues. CDR3: CASSQSGGSGTQYF. The CDR3 DNA sequence: TGTGCCAGCAGCCAATCAGGAGGGTCCGGGACCCAGTACTTC.

A few counts support this clonotype. The V call is TRBV6-5, the J call TRBJ1-4; 7 positions match TRBD1. The CDR3 is 18 residues long. Germline CDR1 reads MNHEY; CDR2 reads SVGAGI. The V segment lost 0 bases and the J segment 0 bases; nucleotides outside the gene matches: 7. CDR3 DNA sequence: TGTGCCAGCAGTTACTCGCGGGACAGACATGCAACTAATGAAAAACTGTTTTTT. As protein: CASSYSRDRHATNEKLFF.

This clonotype was recorded at least ten times. The rearrangement links TRBV20-1 to TRBJ1-4; D is ambiguous. Trimming shortened V by 4 bases and J by 7 bases, and 10 bases separated the two germline ends. This CDR3 region has 12 residues. Per germline, CDR1 DFQATT and CDR2 SNEGSKA (reference sequence). The CDR3 region is CSANSHGEKLFF. The CDR3 nucleotides read TGCAGTGCTAATTCGCATGGTGAAAAACTGTTTTTT.

The V call is TRBV6-5, the J call TRBJ1-6; 7 bases align to TRBD1. CDR1 and CDR2 (germline): MNHEY, SVGAGI. The J segment lost 6 bases and the V segment lost 1 base, leaving 3 bases of the junction unmatched. The CDR3 has 15 amino acids. In DNA, the CDR3 is TGTGCCAGCAGTTACTTGGGGACAGCTAATTCACCCCTCCACTTT. Protein: CASSYLGTANSPLHF.

This clonotype occurred a few times. J is TRBJ2-2 and V is TRBV12-3 or TRBV12-4; TRBD1 agrees at 7 bases. The CDR3 runs 14 residues. V shed 6 bases and J 3 bases; nucleotides not matched to a gene: 4. Here the CDR3 DNA reads TGTGCCAGCAGCTTCGGACAGGACACCGGGGAGCTGTTTTTT. Translated, it gives CASSFGQDTGELFF.

In its sample, this clonotype was seen a few times. J is TRBJ2-7 and V is TRBV7-9; D call uncertain. Germline V CDR1 and CDR2: SEHNR, FQNEAQ (reference sequence). The CDR3 contains 13 residues. V was trimmed by 1 base and J by 5 bases, leaving 9 bases between them. In DNA, the CDR3 is TGTGCCAGCAGCTTAGGCGGTGCCAACGAGCAGTACGTC. Amino acids: CASSLGGANEQYV.

This clonotype has more than one count but fewer than ten. The V gene is TRBV10-3, the J gene TRBJ2-5, with 8 bases aligning to TRBD1. The CDR3 is 15 residues long. CDR1 is ENHRY, CDR2 SYGVKD, per germline. With V trimmed by 2 bases and J by 4 bases, 6 bases remained unmatched. The CDR3 sequence: CAISEIQGAGETQYF. CDR3 DNA: TGTGCCATCAGTGAGATTCAGGGGGCGGGAGAGACCCAGTACTTC.

The sample holds a few counts of this clonotype. V and J are TRBV20-1 and TRBJ2-1; tentatively, D is TRBD1 (6 bases). The V gene's germline CDR1 is DFQATT and CDR2 SNEGSKA (reference sequence). CDR3 length equals 16 residues. Trimming pared 6 bases from V and 3 bases from J, leaving 21 bases between. The CDR3 DNA follows: TGCAGTGCCTATTCCACAGGGATCACCAGCTACAATGAGCAGTTCTTC. Translation gives CSAYSTGITSYNEQFF.

This clonotype was observed a few times. The gene calls are TRBV10-3 and TRBJ1-1, with D uncertain. Trimming removed 1 base at V and 3 bases at J, with 9 bases between. This CDR3 spans 14 amino acids. Germline CDR1 ENHRY, CDR2 SYGVKD. For the CDR3, the DNA is TGTGCCATCAGTGAGTACCCCGGGGACACTGAAGCTTTCTTT. As protein: CAISEYPGDTEAFF.

This clonotype showed up just a few times. The CDR3 spells CASSFSVLNEQFF. CDR3 in DNA: TGTGCCAGCAGTTTTTCGGTCCTCAATGAGCAGTTCTTC. The V call is TRBV28, the J call TRBJ2-1; D gene unclear. The CDR3 length is 13 residues. CDR1 is MDHEN and CDR2 is SYDVKM in the germline V gene. The V end lost 3 bases, the J end lost 6 bases, and 9 bases lay between the germline ends.

Only a few counts were recorded for this clonotype. This sequence joins TRBV20-1 and TRBJ2-4; 10 bases map to TRBD1. The CDR3 has 17 residues. Germline CDR1 DFQATT, CDR2 SNEGSKA (reference sequence). The V and J ends lost 1 base and 0 bases, in that order; junction bases with no gene match: 6. DNA of the CDR3: TGCAGTGCTAGAGCAGCGGGACAGGGGCTAGCCAAAAACATTCAGTACTTC. Protein: CSARAAGQGLAKNIQYF.